Detailed here is one T cell receptor beta chain. The CDR3 sequence is 16 residues long. J gave up 5 bases and V 2 bases, and 6 bases lay outside the gene matches. The germline gives CDR1 MNHNS, CDR2 SASEGT. The data stem from a study of control samples from healthy donors and cancer patients. Some clones are missing from TCRdb's copy, which holds only in-frame ones; the method was immunoSEQ multiplex PCR. The sample includes tens of thousands of clones, roughly 86% of them seen just once. Material for sequencing was blood. The receptor was derived from a man aged 45 to 65 in good health. This chain joins TRBV6-1 and TRBJ1-2; 12 bases map to TRBD1. CDR3 nucleotides: TGTGCCAGCAGTGAAACCGGGACAGGGGGCGATTATGGCTACACCTTC. This translates into CASSETGTGGDYGYTF.